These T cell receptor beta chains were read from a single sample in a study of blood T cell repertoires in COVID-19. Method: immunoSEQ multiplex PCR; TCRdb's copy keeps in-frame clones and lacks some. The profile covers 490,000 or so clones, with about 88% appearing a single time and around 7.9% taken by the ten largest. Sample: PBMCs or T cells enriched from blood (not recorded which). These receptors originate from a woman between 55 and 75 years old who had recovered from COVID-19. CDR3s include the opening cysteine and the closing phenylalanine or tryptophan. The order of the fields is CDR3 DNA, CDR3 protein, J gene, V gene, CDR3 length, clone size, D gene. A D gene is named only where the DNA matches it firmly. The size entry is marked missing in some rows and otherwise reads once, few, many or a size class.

cdr3_nt: TGTGCCAGCATTAGGGACAGGGTGAGGGACGAGCAGTACTTC
cdr3_aa: CASIRDRVRDEQYF
j_call: TRBJ2-7
v_call: TRBV6-5
cdr3_length: 14
clone_size: once
d_call: TRBD1

cdr3_nt: TGTGCCACCAGTGATTTGGTAGCGCCAGATACGCAGTATTTT
cdr3_aa: CATSDLVAPDTQYF
j_call: TRBJ2-3
v_call: TRBV24-1
cdr3_length: 14
clone_size: .
d_call: .

cdr3_nt: TGTGCCAGCAGTGAAGGACAAATGAACACTGAAGCTTTCTTT
cdr3_aa: CASSEGQMNTEAFF
j_call: TRBJ1-1
v_call: TRBV6-1
cdr3_length: 14
clone_size: .
d_call: .

cdr3_nt: TGTGCCAGCAGCTCAGCCCTAGGACTATCCGAGCTGACCCAGTACTTC
cdr3_aa: CASSSALGLSELTQYF
j_call: TRBJ2-5
v_call: TRBV5-4
cdr3_length: 16
clone_size: .
d_call: .

cdr3_nt: TGTGCCAGCAGCTTAACGACAGGAGAGCTAGAAGGCTACACCTTC
cdr3_aa: CASSLTTGELEGYTF
j_call: TRBJ1-2
v_call: TRBV5-6
cdr3_length: 15
clone_size: .
d_call: .

cdr3_nt: TGTGCCAGCAGTTCTTATTTGCGGGGGGGCCGGAATGAGCAGTTCTTC
cdr3_aa: CASSSYLRGGRNEQFF
j_call: TRBJ2-1
v_call: TRBV27
cdr3_length: 16
clone_size: .
d_call: TRBD2

cdr3_nt: TGTGCCAGTTTCAGTATCCCTAATTCACCCCTCCACTTT
cdr3_aa: CASFSIPNSPLHF
j_call: TRBJ1-6
v_call: TRBV2
cdr3_length: 13
clone_size: .
d_call: .

cdr3_nt: TGCGCCAGCCGACCCCGGGACAGGGAGTTCTATGGCTACACCTTC
cdr3_aa: CASRPRDREFYGYTF
j_call: TRBJ1-2
v_call: TRBV10-2
cdr3_length: 15
clone_size: .
d_call: TRBD1

cdr3_nt: TGTGCCAGCACCCAAAATGAAAAACTGTTTTTT
cdr3_aa: CASTQNEKLFF
j_call: TRBJ1-4
v_call: TRBV12-3/TRBV12-4
cdr3_length: 11
clone_size: .
d_call: .

cdr3_nt: TGTGCCATCATGGGCCAGCGGGGCAATCAGCCCCAGCATTTT
cdr3_aa: CAIMGQRGNQPQHF
j_call: TRBJ1-5
v_call: TRBV10-3
cdr3_length: 14
clone_size: .
d_call: .

cdr3_nt: TGTGCCAGCAGCCAATTAACAGGGAACACTGAAGCTTTCTTT
cdr3_aa: CASSQLTGNTEAFF
j_call: TRBJ1-1
v_call: TRBV3-1/TRBV3-2
cdr3_length: 14
clone_size: .
d_call: .

cdr3_nt: TGTGCCAGCAGTTACTCTTTAGGGGGCGACACTGAAGCTTTCTTT
cdr3_aa: CASSYSLGGDTEAFF
j_call: TRBJ1-1
v_call: TRBV6-6
cdr3_length: 15
clone_size: .
d_call: TRBD1

cdr3_nt: TGCGCCTCCGTCAGGGTCTCTGGAAACACCATATATTTT
cdr3_aa: CASVRVSGNTIYF
j_call: TRBJ1-3
v_call: TRBV5-1
cdr3_length: 13
clone_size: .
d_call: .

cdr3_nt: TGCAGTGCTCAACGACAGGGTCGGCCTTTCTTC
cdr3_aa: CSAQRQGRPFF
j_call: TRBJ2-1
v_call: TRBV20-1
cdr3_length: 11
clone_size: .
d_call: TRBD1

cdr3_nt: TGTGCCAGCAGTCGACAGGGGTCCTATGGCTACACCTTC
cdr3_aa: CASSRQGSYGYTF
j_call: TRBJ1-2
v_call: TRBV12-3/TRBV12-4
cdr3_length: 13
clone_size: .
d_call: TRBD1

cdr3_nt: TGTGCCACCAGCAGGGACAGGGACAGCAATCAGCCCCAGCATTTT
cdr3_aa: CATSRDRDSNQPQHF
j_call: TRBJ1-5
v_call: TRBV15
cdr3_length: 15
clone_size: .
d_call: TRBD1

cdr3_nt: TGTGCCATCAGGGATGGACTAGCGGGGGGCCCCTACGAGCAGTACTTC
cdr3_aa: CAIRDGLAGGPYEQYF
j_call: TRBJ2-7
v_call: TRBV10-3
cdr3_length: 16
clone_size: .
d_call: TRBD2

cdr3_nt: TGTGCCAGCAGTCTACGGGAATATGGGGAGCTGTTTTTT
cdr3_aa: CASSLREYGELFF
j_call: TRBJ2-2
v_call: TRBV6-2/TRBV6-3
cdr3_length: 13
clone_size: .
d_call: .

cdr3_nt: TGTGCCAGCAGCTCCGGACAGGGGTTGAAGACCCAGTACTTC
cdr3_aa: CASSSGQGLKTQYF
j_call: TRBJ2-5
v_call: TRBV6-5
cdr3_length: 14
clone_size: few
d_call: TRBD1

cdr3_nt: TGTGCCAGCACCGGACAGGACTCCACCGGGGAGCTGTTTTTT
cdr3_aa: CASTGQDSTGELFF
j_call: TRBJ2-2
v_call: TRBV27
cdr3_length: 14
clone_size: .
d_call: TRBD1

cdr3_nt: TGCGCCAGCAGCCTAAGGACAGGCCAAAATGGCTACACCTTC
cdr3_aa: CASSLRTGQNGYTF
j_call: TRBJ1-2
v_call: TRBV5-1
cdr3_length: 14
clone_size: few
d_call: TRBD1

cdr3_nt: TGTGCCATCAGTGAGTCGGTTGACAGGCGATACAATGAGCAGTTCTTC
cdr3_aa: CAISESVDRRYNEQFF
j_call: TRBJ2-1
v_call: TRBV10-3
cdr3_length: 16
clone_size: .
d_call: .

cdr3_nt: TGTGCCAGCAGTTCCCGCGCAGGCAACACTGAAGCTTTCTTT
cdr3_aa: CASSSRAGNTEAFF
j_call: TRBJ1-1
v_call: TRBV27
cdr3_length: 14
clone_size: .
d_call: .

cdr3_nt: TGTGCCAGCAGCGTAGGAGGGTACGGAAACACCATATATTTT
cdr3_aa: CASSVGGYGNTIYF
j_call: TRBJ1-3
v_call: TRBV9
cdr3_length: 14
clone_size: .
d_call: .

cdr3_nt: TGTGCCAGCAGTGTAACAGGATTTAACACTGAAGCTTTCTTT
cdr3_aa: CASSVTGFNTEAFF
j_call: TRBJ1-1
v_call: TRBV2
cdr3_length: 14
clone_size: .
d_call: .

cdr3_nt: TGTGCCAGCAGTGCACGGACAGGCGGCACAGATACGCAGTATTTT
cdr3_aa: CASSARTGGTDTQYF
j_call: TRBJ2-3
v_call: TRBV2
cdr3_length: 15
clone_size: once
d_call: TRBD1

cdr3_nt: TGTGCCAGCAGCCAAGCCCAGACAGACTATGGCTACACCTTC
cdr3_aa: CASSQAQTDYGYTF
j_call: TRBJ1-2
v_call: TRBV4-2
cdr3_length: 14
clone_size: few
d_call: .

cdr3_nt: TGTGCCAGCAGCTTGGACTATTCACCCCTCCACTTT
cdr3_aa: CASSLDYSPLHF
j_call: TRBJ1-6
v_call: TRBV5-4
cdr3_length: 12
clone_size: .
d_call: .

cdr3_nt: TGTGCCAGCAGCTTCACTGAGGACAGGGGGGCCTATGGCTACACCTTC
cdr3_aa: CASSFTEDRGAYGYTF
j_call: TRBJ1-2
v_call: TRBV7-8
cdr3_length: 16
clone_size: .
d_call: TRBD1

cdr3_nt: TGTGCCAGCTCACCAGAGGTGGGTTCTCAGCCCCAGCATTTT
cdr3_aa: CASSPEVGSQPQHF
j_call: TRBJ1-5
v_call: TRBV18
cdr3_length: 14
clone_size: few
d_call: .

cdr3_nt: TGTGCCAGCTCCGCTGCCCTTAGCGGGGGGGGGAATGAGCAGTTCTTC
cdr3_aa: CASSAALSGGGNEQFF
j_call: TRBJ2-1
v_call: TRBV11-2
cdr3_length: 16
clone_size: .
d_call: TRBD2

cdr3_nt: TGCAGCGTTGAGGACAGGACCCCGAACACTGAAGCTTTCTTT
cdr3_aa: CSVEDRTPNTEAFF
j_call: TRBJ1-1
v_call: TRBV29-1
cdr3_length: 14
clone_size: .
d_call: TRBD1

cdr3_nt: TGTGCCAGCAGCCGAAAGGCAGGGAGGGAGAGGAACACTGAAGCTTTCTTT
cdr3_aa: CASSRKAGRERNTEAFF
j_call: TRBJ1-1
v_call: TRBV11-2
cdr3_length: 17
clone_size: .
d_call: .

cdr3_nt: TGTGCCATCAGCCGGGAGATGGGTTCACCCCTCCACTTT
cdr3_aa: CAISREMGSPLHF
j_call: TRBJ1-6
v_call: TRBV10-3
cdr3_length: 13
clone_size: .
d_call: .

cdr3_nt: TGTGCCTGGATTAAAAAGGACAGACGAAATTCACCCCTCCACTTT
cdr3_aa: CAWIKKDRRNSPLHF
j_call: TRBJ1-6
v_call: TRBV30
cdr3_length: 15
clone_size: .
d_call: .

cdr3_nt: TGTGCCAGCAGTTTTAAAGGGGTCTTGGGCTATGGCTACACCTTC
cdr3_aa: CASSFKGVLGYGYTF
j_call: TRBJ1-2
v_call: TRBV27
cdr3_length: 15
clone_size: .
d_call: .

cdr3_nt: TGTGCCAGCAGCATGGGGGCCCCCTACAATGAGCAGTTCTTC
cdr3_aa: CASSMGAPYNEQFF
j_call: TRBJ2-1
v_call: TRBV3-1/TRBV3-2
cdr3_length: 14
clone_size: .
d_call: .

cdr3_nt: TGTGCCATCAGTGAGAGCAGGTACAATGAGCAGTTCTTC
cdr3_aa: CAISESRYNEQFF
j_call: TRBJ2-1
v_call: TRBV10-3
cdr3_length: 13
clone_size: .
d_call: .

cdr3_nt: TGTGCCAGCAGCGCGCGACAGGGCTCCTATAATTCACCCCTCCACTTT
cdr3_aa: CASSARQGSYNSPLHF
j_call: TRBJ1-6
v_call: TRBV9
cdr3_length: 16
clone_size: .
d_call: TRBD1

cdr3_nt: TGTGCCAGCAGTTCCCTCGAAACGCTAGGCAAAAACATTCAGTACTTC
cdr3_aa: CASSSLETLGKNIQYF
j_call: TRBJ2-4
v_call: TRBV28
cdr3_length: 16
clone_size: .
d_call: .

cdr3_nt: TGCGCCAGCAGCCAATCGGGACTCTACCAAGAGACCCAGTACTTC
cdr3_aa: CASSQSGLYQETQYF
j_call: TRBJ2-5
v_call: TRBV4-1
cdr3_length: 15
clone_size: .
d_call: .

cdr3_nt: TGCGCCAGCAGCCGGGACAGGGGTCAAGAGACCCAGTACTTC
cdr3_aa: CASSRDRGQETQYF
j_call: TRBJ2-5
v_call: TRBV5-1
cdr3_length: 14
clone_size: .
d_call: TRBD1

cdr3_nt: TGTGCCAGCAGTTTTATCGTCGGGGACACTGAAGCTTTCTTT
cdr3_aa: CASSFIVGDTEAFF
j_call: TRBJ1-1
v_call: TRBV28
cdr3_length: 14
clone_size: .
d_call: .

cdr3_nt: TGTGCCAGCAGTTTCTGGGCAGGGAACACTGAAGCTTTCTTT
cdr3_aa: CASSFWAGNTEAFF
j_call: TRBJ1-1
v_call: TRBV28
cdr3_length: 14
clone_size: .
d_call: .

cdr3_nt: TGTGCCAGCAGTGAAATAGGGGGCTCGAACTATGGCTACACCTTC
cdr3_aa: CASSEIGGSNYGYTF
j_call: TRBJ1-2
v_call: TRBV6-1
cdr3_length: 15
clone_size: .
d_call: TRBD1

cdr3_nt: TGTGCCAGCAGAGTAAGCGGGGGGGCCGCAGAGACCCAGTACTTC
cdr3_aa: CASRVSGGAAETQYF
j_call: TRBJ2-5
v_call: TRBV2
cdr3_length: 15
clone_size: .
d_call: TRBD2

cdr3_nt: TGTGCCAGAAGCTTAGGGGTTAGGTACAGGGGGCTTTTCTATGGCTACACCTTC
cdr3_aa: CARSLGVRYRGLFYGYTF
j_call: TRBJ1-2
v_call: TRBV7-5
cdr3_length: 18
clone_size: once
d_call: .

cdr3_nt: TGTGCCAGCAGCATCCTTCTAGCGGGGGTAAATGAGCAGTTCTTC
cdr3_aa: CASSILLAGVNEQFF
j_call: TRBJ2-1
v_call: TRBV6-4
cdr3_length: 15
clone_size: .
d_call: TRBD2

cdr3_nt: TGTGCCACCAGCAGAGATGTAACCAACCGGGACAGGGTCCACGAGCAGTACTTC
cdr3_aa: CATSRDVTNRDRVHEQYF
j_call: TRBJ2-7
v_call: TRBV15
cdr3_length: 18
clone_size: .
d_call: TRBD1

cdr3_nt: TGTGCCAGCAGCTTCATGGGGGGTGGGGAGACCCAGTACTTC
cdr3_aa: CASSFMGGGETQYF
j_call: TRBJ2-5
v_call: TRBV7-2
cdr3_length: 14
clone_size: .
d_call: .

cdr3_nt: TGCGCCAGCAGCGGCCAGGGGGAGACCCAGTACTTC
cdr3_aa: CASSGQGETQYF
j_call: TRBJ2-5
v_call: TRBV5-1
cdr3_length: 12
clone_size: .
d_call: .

cdr3_nt: TGTGCCAGCACCGGGACAGAAAATCAGCCCCAGCATTTT
cdr3_aa: CASTGTENQPQHF
j_call: TRBJ1-5
v_call: TRBV2
cdr3_length: 13
clone_size: .
d_call: TRBD1

cdr3_nt: TGTGCCAGCCGACAGGACACCGGGGAGCTGTTTTTT
cdr3_aa: CASRQDTGELFF
j_call: TRBJ2-2
v_call: TRBV2
cdr3_length: 12
clone_size: .
d_call: .